This TCR beta chain emerged from a study of cytomegalovirus exposure and HLA in healthy donors. Study findings and constraints: Investigators reported under 200 TCR beta chains as tied to cytomegalovirus.

This CDR3 comprises 11 residues. Trimming took 10 bases from V and 6 from J, leaving 9 bases between them. CDR1 is SGHTA, CDR2 FQGNSA, per germline. On this clone itself: The antigen remains unidentified.

Here immunoSEQ multiplex PCR was the method, and the copy in TCRdb shows in-frame clones only, minus some. The sample contains roughly 130,000 clones, around nine tenths of which appear only once. The material sequenced was PBMCs. This TCR was recovered from a man aged 25 to 45 in good health and CMV-seronegative. The rearrangement joins TRBV7-2 to TRBJ1-4, with D uncertain. The CDR3 region is CATIEDEKLFF. The CDR3 DNA reads TGTGCCACCATCGAGGATGAAAAACTGTTTTTT.